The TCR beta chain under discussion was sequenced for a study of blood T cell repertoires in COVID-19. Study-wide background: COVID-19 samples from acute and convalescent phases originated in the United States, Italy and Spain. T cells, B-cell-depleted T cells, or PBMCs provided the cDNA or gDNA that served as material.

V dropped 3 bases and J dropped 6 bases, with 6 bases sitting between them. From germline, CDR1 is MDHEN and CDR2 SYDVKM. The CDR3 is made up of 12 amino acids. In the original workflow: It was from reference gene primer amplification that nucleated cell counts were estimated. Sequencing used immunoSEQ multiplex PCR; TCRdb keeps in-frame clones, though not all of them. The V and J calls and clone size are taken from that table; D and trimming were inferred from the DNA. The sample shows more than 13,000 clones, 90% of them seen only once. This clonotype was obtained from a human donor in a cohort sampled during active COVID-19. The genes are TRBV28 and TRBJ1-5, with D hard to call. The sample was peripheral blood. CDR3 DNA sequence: TGTGCCAGCAGTTTGAGGGTTCAGCCCCAGCATTTT. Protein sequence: CASSLRVQPQHF. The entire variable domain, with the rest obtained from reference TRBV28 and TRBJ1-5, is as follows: DVKVTQSSRYLVKRTGEKVFLECVQDMDHENMFWYRQDPGLGLRLIYFSYDVKMKEKGDIPEGYSVSREKKERFSLILESASTNQTSMYLCASSLRVQPQHFGDGTRLSIL.